These 16 T cell receptor beta chains were sequenced from one sample in a study of regulatory T cells in long-lasting Graves disease. Regarding time point: newly diagnosed GD, antithyroid drugs for less than 3 months. Researchers made the TCR library from RNA that was extracted from PBMCs. CDR3-region Arm-PCR and iRepertoire HTBI primers produced the TCR beta libraries. TCRdb reprocessed the multiplex PCR reads with MiXCR, giving one entry per CDR3 protein. This table holds about 540,000 distinct CDR3 sequences, less than 15% found once. The sample was also reused in another study, on T cells in Graves' hyperthyroidism and ophthalmopathy.

Sample: peripheral blood mononuclear cells (PBMCs), taken at new diagnosis, from a patient treated with antithyroid drugs. The source is a man aged 30 to 45 with Graves disease.

This clonotype was seen at least ten times. The genes are TRBV12-3 or TRBV12-4 and TRBJ2-7, with D tentatively TRBD1 (5 bases). Trimming took 3 bases from V and 4 from J, leaving 10 bases between them. The CDR3 consists of 13 residues. CDR3 bases: TGTGCCAGCAGTTTTGCAGGGCTGTACGAGCAGTACTTC. Amino acid sequence: CASSFAGLYEQYF.

This clonotype was detected many times. The rearrangement joins TRBV6-2 or TRBV6-3 to TRBJ1-1, with D unresolved. V was cut by 3 bases and J by 8 bases, with 10 bases left in between. Germline lookup yields CDR1 MNHEY and CDR2 SVGEGT. This CDR3 is 12 amino acids long. The CDR3 loop is CASSYRAIEAFF. In DNA, the CDR3 is TGTGCCAGCAGTTATAGGGCGATCGAAGCTTTCTTT.

The chain joins TRBV6-4 to TRBJ2-3; TRBD1 aligns across 7 bases. Germline loops: CDR1 MRHNA, CDR2 SNTAGT. The CDR3 loop spans 14 amino acids. J was trimmed by 3 bases and V by 5 bases; bases with no gene match: 5. CDR3 sequence: CASSRQGGTDTQYF. DNA of the CDR3: TGTGCCAGCAGTAGACAGGGTGGTACAGATACGCAGTATTTT.

In its sample, this clonotype was seen many times. The J gene is TRBJ1-5, the V gene TRBV6-2 or TRBV6-3; 8 bases fit TRBD1. CDR3 size: 15 residues. In germline, CDR1 is MNHEY, CDR2 SVGEGT. With V trimmed by 5 bases and J by 3 bases, 6 bases remained unmatched. The CDR3 nucleotides read TGTGCCAGCAGTCCGTTCCAGGGGGCCAATCAGCCCCAGCATTTT. It encodes CASSPFQGANQPQHF.

This clonotype showed up many times. The CDR3 DNA follows: TGTGCCAGTACGGTGGGGGCGCGGACTGAAGCTTTCTTT. It is translated as CASTVGARTEAFF. This rearrangement joins TRBV19 to TRBJ1-1, with D tentatively TRBD1 (6 bases). Germline CDR1 is LNHDA and CDR2 is SQIVND (reference sequence). This CDR3 comprises 13 residues. V lost 7 bases to trimming and J lost 5 bases, with 14 bases between them.

This clonotype was detected ten times or more. This chain uses TRBV29-1 with TRBJ2-1; 13 nucleotides agree with TRBD2. Germline V CDR1 and CDR2: SQVTM, ANQGSEA. The CDR3 length is 17 residues. The chain's CDR3 is CVGPGLAGSGSYNEQFF. CDR3 sequence (DNA): TGCGTTGGCCCGGGACTAGCGGGGTCTGGCTCCTACAATGAGCAGTTCTTC.

This clonotype showed up many times. This rearrangement joins TRBV2 to TRBJ1-5; D not resolved. CDR1 and CDR2 from the germline V gene are SNHLY and FYNNEI. Trimming left V 3 bases short and J 3 bases short, with 12 bases between. The length of the CDR3 is 15 residues. The CDR3 bases are TGTGCCAGCAGTGAGGGGAGTTTCCTCAATCAGCCCCAGCATTTT. It codes for CASSEGSFLNQPQHF.

The rearrangement uses TRBV18 and TRBJ2-2, with 7 positions matching TRBD1. Trimming at V came to 3 bases and at J to 5 bases, leaving 9 bases not matched to a gene. CDR3 size: 16 residues. Germline V lookup: CDR1 KGHSH, CDR2 LQKENI. The CDR3 spells CASSPTGNFRTGELFF. CDR3 DNA sequence: TGTGCCAGCTCACCGACAGGGAACTTTAGGACCGGGGAGCTGTTTTTT. The entire variable domain, with the rest obtained from reference TRBV18 and TRBJ2-2, is as follows: NAGVMQNPRHLVRRRGQEARLRCSPMKGHSHVYWYRQLPEEGLKFMVYLQKENIIDESGMPKERFSAEFPKEGPSILRIQQVVRGDSAAYFCASSPTGNFRTGELFFGEGSRLTVL.

This clonotype occurred a few times. J is TRBJ2-7 and V is TRBV18, with D tentatively TRBD1 (6 bases). The CDR3 contains 15 residues. V lost 8 bases, J lost 1 base, and 18 bases lay in between. Looked up from germline, CDR1 is KGHSH and CDR2 is LQKENI. CDR3 coding DNA: TGTGCCAGCCAGATCACACCGACAGGATCCTACGAGCAGTACTTC. Amino acid sequence: CASQITPTGSYEQYF.

The rearrangement uses TRBV20-1 and TRBJ1-1, with TRBD1 as a possible D gene (5 bases). This CDR3 has 14 residues. Trimming cost V 0 bases and J 4 bases, with 12 bases left between them. Germline V gene sequence: CDR1 DFQATT, CDR2 SNEGSKA (reference sequence). The CDR3 DNA is TGCAGTGCTAGAGAGGCACCAGGGAGCACTGAAGCTTTCTTT. The encoded protein is CSAREAPGSTEAFF.

This clonotype was detected only a few times. This chain uses TRBV30 with TRBJ2-7, with D perhaps matching TRBD2 (5 bases). V was clipped by 2 bases and J by 3 bases, with 17 bases between them. This CDR3 has 15 residues. In germline, CDR1 is GTSNPN, CDR2 SVGIG (reference sequence). The CDR3 bases are TGTGCCTGGAGTCCGACACTAGGTAATCACTACGAGCAGTACTTC. Translation: CAWSPTLGNHYEQYF.

This clonotype was seen more than once but under ten times. The junction departs from germline at one end; a sequencing error may be responsible. The CDR3 DNA follows: TGTGCCGCCAGCGGGACCCTAGATGAGCAGTTCTTC. This sequence encodes CAASGTLDEQFF. This chain joins TRBV24-1 and TRBJ2-1; 7 bases line up with TRBD2. CDR3 length: 12 residues. Germline V gene sequence: CDR1 KGHDR, CDR2 SFDVKD.

This clonotype has only a few counts. Here the CDR3 reads CASSLWGQPGNTIYF. In DNA, the CDR3 is TGTGCCAGCAGCTTATGGGGACAGCCTGGAAACACCATATATTTT. V gene TRBV7-3 combines with J gene TRBJ1-3; TRBD1 matches at 7 bases. Looked up from germline, CDR1 is SGHTA and CDR2 is FQGTGA. J gave up 2 bases and V 2 bases, and 3 bases lay outside the gene matches. The CDR3 is 15 amino acids.

This clonotype has ten or more counts. The rearrangement uses TRBV7-9 and TRBJ1-2, with D unclear. The CDR3 has 15 residues. With 1 base removed from V and 8 bases from J, the gap between germline ends came to 17 bases. Germline values: CDR1 SEHNR, CDR2 FQNEAQ (reference sequence). The CDR3 DNA reads TGTGCCAGCAGCTTAGATCTAGCCGATCGGGAGGGCTACACCTTC. Protein: CASSLDLADREGYTF.

V is TRBV20-1 and J is TRBJ2-3, with 10 positions matching TRBD2. Germline V gives CDR1 DFQATT, CDR2 SNEGSKA (reference sequence). The CDR3 length is 17 residues. V gave up 0 bases and J gave up 10 bases; unmatched junction bases: 16. In DNA, the CDR3 is TGCAGTGCTAGAGAAAGGTTCAGGCTAGCGGGAGTTGGTGCGCAGTATTTT. Encoded protein: CSARERFRLAGVGAQYF.

The genes are TRBV7-2 and TRBJ1-2; D is uncertain. Trimming removed 3 bases at V and 4 bases at J, with 9 bases between. The CDR3 is 13 amino acids. Germline CDR1 and CDR2: SGHTA and FQGNSA. CDR3 residues: CASSFAGSYGYTF. The CDR3 DNA reads TGTGCCAGCAGCTTCGCGGGTTCCTATGGCTACACCTTC.